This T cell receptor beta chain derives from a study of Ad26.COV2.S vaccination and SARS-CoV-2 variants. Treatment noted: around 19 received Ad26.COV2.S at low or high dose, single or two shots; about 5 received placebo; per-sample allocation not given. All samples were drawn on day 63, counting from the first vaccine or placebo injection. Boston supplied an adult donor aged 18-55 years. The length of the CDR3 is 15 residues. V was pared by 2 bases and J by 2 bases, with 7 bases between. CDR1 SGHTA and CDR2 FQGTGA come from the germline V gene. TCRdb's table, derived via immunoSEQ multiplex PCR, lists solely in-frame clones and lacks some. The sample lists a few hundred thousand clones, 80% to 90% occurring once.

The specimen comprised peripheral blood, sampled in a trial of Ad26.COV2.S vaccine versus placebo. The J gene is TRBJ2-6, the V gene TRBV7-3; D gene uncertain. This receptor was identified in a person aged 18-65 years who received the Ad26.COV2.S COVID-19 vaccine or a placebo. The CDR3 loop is CASSLGATGANVLTF. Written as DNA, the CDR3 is TGTGCCAGCAGCTTAGGAGCAACTGGGGCCAACGTCCTGACTTTC. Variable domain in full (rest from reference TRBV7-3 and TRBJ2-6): GAGVSQTPSNKVTEKGKYVELRCDPISGHTALYWYRQSLGQGPEFLIYFQGTGAADDSGLPNDRFFAVRPEGSVSTLKIQRTERGDSAVYLCASSLGATGANVLTFGAGSRLTVL.